This T cell receptor beta chain appears in the sequencing data of a study of radiotherapy plus CTLA-4 blockade in lung cancer. General study findings and limits: Tumor-origin TCR clones grew in blood after radiotherapy plus ipilimumab.

Concerning this clone: What it recognizes is unknown.

Generated by immunoSEQ multiplex PCR, the TCRdb table keeps only in-frame clones and is missing some. The repertoire holds 75,000 or so clones, with around 73% as singletons. CDR1 is SNHLY and CDR2 is FYNNEI in the germline V gene. Trimming took 6 bases from V and 8 from J, leaving 13 bases between them. This CDR3 spans 13 amino acids. Sequencing was performed on peripheral blood, taken from a patient treated with radiotherapy plus ipilimumab. The source of this sequence is a human donor with non-small cell lung cancer who had a complete response to radiotherapy plus ipilimumab. The rearrangement joins TRBV2 to TRBJ1-4; tentative D call: TRBD1 (5 bases). In nucleotides, the CDR3 is TGTGCCAGCAGGACAGCACCTAGGGAAAAACTGTTTTTT. Amino acid sequence: CASRTAPREKLFF.